The source of this TCR beta chain is a study of molecular identifiers for immune sequencing clone quantification (dated by TCRdb to the late 2010s). Study-level background: For a replicate experiment, RNA from roughly 20,000 or 100,000 naive CD8 T cells was divided into five aliquots, and four of the five aliquots were sequenced. CD8 T cells were used in a methods study to benchmark molecular-identifier clustering-based TCR repertoire sequencing (MIDCIRS) and TCR RNA copy counting.

Libraries of naive CD8 T cells were built from around 18,000 to 910,000 sorted cells, with 10%, 30% or 50% of the purified RNA used. Naive CD8 T cells, defined as CD8+CD4-CCR7+CD45RA+, were FACS-sorted into RLT Plus buffer on a BD FACSAria II. To test detection sensitivity, Jurkat RNA equivalent to ten TCR copies was spiked into samples of roughly 18,000-1,000,000 naive CD8 T cells. CD8 T cells were enriched with RosetteSep CD8+ T Cell Enrichment Cocktail and Ficoll-Paque, followed by ACK red cell lysis. CDR1 and CDR2 (SEHNR, FQNEAQ) derive from the germline V gene (reference sequence). The CDR3 covers 14 residues, taking in both the cysteine and the phenylalanine. Only the CDR3 DNA is retained, 42 bases long and in frame from the first base. V is pared back by 3 bases and J by 11 bases, with 19 bases lying between the germline termini. The library was generated by PCR. TCRdb names Illumina HiSeq 4000 as the instrument used. Preparation of bulk TCR libraries followed a previously described approach, with the TCR primers listed in Table S5. Total RNA was purified with the Qiagen AllPrep DNA/RNA kit. Reads from multiple sequencing runs of the same library were pooled before analysis. As for the original processing: Reads were retained only if the reads had an exact TCR constant sequence, and the retained reads were trimmed to 150 nt and grouped according to their 12-nt molecular barcodes. Reads in each barcode group were sub-clustered using a 15% Levenshtein threshold, and a quality-weighted consensus sequence was built for each RNA molecule. Non-functional sequences were removed, as were lower-count sequences one edit away from another. Barcode sub-clusters with fewer than 20% of the maximum read count were removed, based on fitting two negative binomial distributions. TCRdb cleaned the public reads at Q25 with fastp, built clones with MiXCR and kept in-frame beta chains. One record per CDR3 amino acid sequence lists the most common genes and DNA. TCRdb's processing, not the authors', yielded these V and J calls. Within this sample are 490,000 or so distinct CDR3 sequences, with roughly 23% of them counted one time only. The ten largest account for about 0.84% of the sample.

The full study reports these points: Highly expanded clone sizes could be underestimated if identical TCR molecules share a barcode. When barcode sub-clustering was left out, chimeric consensus sequences inflated TCR diversity, with chimeras reaching as high as 47%. Naive libraries contained spiked-in Jurkat TCR RNA (roughly ten copies' worth), which is not part of the donor repertoire. Modeling gave around 3.3 recovered TCR RNA copies per cell versus 8 to 10 by digital PCR, implying 25% to 30% capture efficiency. Clones above 20 RNA copies held over 97% of molecules in CMV-specific effector cells but under 1% in naive cells. Spiked-in Jurkat TCR RNA equal to a single cell's worth was reported to be detectable even within one million naive CD8 T cells.

This clonotype was counted many times. The antigen it recognizes is unknown. Base qualities are not recorded, but no much larger clone differs from it by a single base. The sequence was collected from a human donor in good health. Some libraries in this study had Jurkat cell RNA spiked in. The chain couples TRBV7-9 to TRBJ1-1; a weak D assignment points to TRBD1 (6 bases agree). Sequencing was done on a sample of naive CD8+ T cells from blood, with Jurkat cell RNA spiked in. Explained via the paper, the cell subset or site label denotes: FACS-sorted CD8+CD4-CCR7+CD45RA+ naive T cells. The nucleotide sequence reads TGTGCCAGCAGCTTTATATTGGGGGCCGCCAGGGCTTTCTTT. This yields the protein CASSFILGAARAFF. The entire variable domain, with the stretches around the CDR3 drawn from the reference TRBV7-9 and TRBJ1-1 proteins, is DTGVSQNPRHKITKRGQNVTFRCDPISEHNRLYWYRQTLGQGPEFLTYFQNEAQLEKSRLLSDRFSAERPKGSFSTLEIQRTEQGDSAMYLCASSFILGAARAFFGQGTRLTVV.